This TCR beta chain was sequenced for a study of regulatory T cells in long-lasting Graves disease. Study results and limitations: A reduction in accuracy may have resulted from the small sample size.

Concerning this clonotype: Its antigen is not known. The CDR3 does not end in the conserved phenylalanine or tryptophan, so this is likely a read error. Because the CDR3's place on the DNA is in doubt, the DNA is left out and the CDR3 is given as listed by TCRdb.

The TCR beta library used iRepertoire HTBI primers with Arm-PCR amplification of CDR3. Original processing methods: Spanning all samples, the identified segments comprised roughly 66 TRBV and around 15 TRBJ. TCRdb re-called the multiplex PCR reads through MiXCR, storing one row per CDR3 protein. The V and J calls come from TCRdb's annotation, not from the publication. This table holds under 400,000 distinct CDR3 sequences, approximately 16% found once. Time point of the sample: newly diagnosed GD, antithyroid drugs for less than 3 months. Isolated PBMC RNA provided the starting material for the TCR library. The sample was also reused in another study, on T cells in Graves' hyperthyroidism and ophthalmopathy.

Source: peripheral blood mononuclear cells (PBMCs), taken at new diagnosis, from a patient treated with antithyroid drugs. The receptor was derived from a man aged 35-49 years with Graves disease.

Here the CDR3 reads CAWSVDGIYEQCL. The J gene is TRBJ2-7, the V gene TRBV30. CDR1 and CDR2 from the germline V gene are GTSNPN and SVGIG (reference sequence). The CDR3 contains 13 residues when both ends are counted.